The source of this T cell receptor (beta chain) is a study of blood T cell repertoires in COVID-19. V lost 4 bases and J 2 bases, leaving 11 bases between the germline ends. Germline CDR1 MDHEN, CDR2 SYDVKM. There are 14 residues in the CDR3. Data came from immunoSEQ multiplex PCR; TCRdb stores just in-frame clones and leaves some out. The profile shows about 280,000 clones, more than 75% of them singletons. This clone was recorded once. This clonotype was obtained from a woman younger than 45 who had recovered from COVID-19. Sample: peripheral blood. This chain joins TRBV28 and TRBJ2-5; possibly TRBD1 for D (5 bases). Written as DNA, the CDR3 is TGTGCCAGCAGTTATCGACAGAAACAAGAGACCCAGTACTTC. Translating it yields CASSYRQKQETQYF.